This T cell receptor beta chain was identified during a study of Tregs in tolerant kidney transplant recipients. Comment on this clone: Antigen unknown. From the germline J gene comes the end of the CDR3, since the read stops 3 residues before it.

Notes on the study in general: For some patients, primers changed over time, blocking nucleotide-level comparison. Findings come from small patient numbers and require larger validation.

Related graft donors supplied nonmyeloablative bone marrow transplants, and mixed chimerism was transient. CD4+CD25+CD127- Tregs, CD4+CD25- non-Tregs, CD4 and CD8 cells were sorted. Sequenced by immunoSEQ multiplex PCR; TCRdb stores in-frame clones only, minus some. This sample's table reports around 10,000 clones. The junction had 7 bases not matched to a gene; V was cut back by 7 bases and J by 1 base. CDR1 and CDR2 (germline): LNHDA, SQIVND (reference sequence). This CDR3 contains 16 residues. This sequence originates from a human patient who received a combined kidney and bone marrow transplant. Some T cells could come from the graft donor. This chain uses TRBV19 with TRBJ2-1, with 10 bases that match TRBD2. The sample consisted of CD8+ T cells from blood (PBMCs), taken 24 months after the transplant. The CDR3 here is CASTPSGSPSYNEQFF. The sequenced part of the CDR3 DNA is TGTGCCAGTACCCCTAGCGGGAGTCCTTCCTACAATGAG.